This TCR beta chain was sequenced during a study of human T cells and chemical hapten exposure. In the study overall: Patches that contained 0.01% DPC were applied to the upper back and read at 6 days. Study results and limitations: Following DPC sensitization, TCRs present above 1 in 1000 frequency showed no change.

The V gene end was trimmed by 4 bases and the J gene end by 9 bases; junction bases not matched to a gene: 18. Germline V gene sequence: CDR1 LGHNA, CDR2 YNFKEQ. CDR3 size: 17 residues. This sample's time point: patch test 1, 2 weeks after DPC sensitization. Treatment defined: therapeutic diphenylcyclopropenone sensitization with weekly scalp DPC. Blood collection happened ahead of applying each patch test. Library preparation tagged each individual cDNA molecule with a unique molecular identifier. Using its own MiXCR run on the RACE reads, TCRdb lists one record per CDR3 protein. The sample has 95,000 to 150,000 distinct CDR3 sequences, about 13% seen once. For this clonotype: The antigen remains unidentified.

The genes are TRBV4-2 and TRBJ2-1; 7 bases are a match to TRBD1. Sequencing used whole blood, obtained in connection with sensitization to the hapten diphenylcyclopropenone (DPC). The source is a man aged 18 to 29 with alopecia areata. Some clones in this sample may be carry-over from other donors' samples. Here the CDR3 reads CASSRELTGRETSEQFF. The CDR3 nucleotides are TGTGCCAGCAGCCGAGAATTGACAGGGAGAGAGACAAGTGAGCAGTTCTTC.